Shown below are 9 T cell receptor beta chains from a single sample sequenced in a study of T cells after yellow fever vaccination. In TCRdb, the 5' RACE reads were re-called with MiXCR into one record per CDR3 protein. The sample contains about 130,000 distinct CDR3 sequences, almost 9% of which appear only once. Source: CD8+ T cells sorted from PBMCs, taken on the day of the yellow fever booster vaccination. The receptors originated from a man aged 18 to 30 who received the YFV17D yellow fever vaccine.

The V call is TRBV5-6, the J call TRBJ2-2, with unresolved D. The length of the CDR3 is 15 residues. V was trimmed by 4 bases and J by 0 bases, leaving 10 bases between them. Looked up from germline, CDR1 is SGHDT and CDR2 is YYEEEE. The CDR3 sequence: CASSDPDPNTGELFF. The CDR3 coding sequence is TGTGCCAGCAGCGACCCCGATCCGAACACCGGGGAGCTGTTTTTT.

V and J are TRBV2 and TRBJ2-7; D remains ambiguous. CDR1 SNHLY and CDR2 FYNNEI come from the germline V gene. The CDR3 has 14 residues. V was clipped by 2 bases and J by 5 bases, with 13 bases between them. The CDR3 sequence: CASSELSAGNEQYV. For the CDR3, the DNA is TGTGCCAGCAGTGAATTAAGTGCTGGAAACGAGCAGTACGTC.

This chain links TRBV12-3 or TRBV12-4 with TRBJ2-1; 9 nucleotides agree with TRBD2. The CDR3 is made up of 16 amino acids. The junction had 8 bases not matched to a gene; V was cut back by 1 base and J by 7 bases. CDR3 in DNA: TGTGCCAGCAGTTTAGATGGGGTAGCGGGGGATAATGAGCAGTTCTTC. Translation gives CASSLDGVAGDNEQFF.

Ten or more counts support this clonotype. This chain connects TRBV7-9 to TRBJ2-3, with D tentatively TRBD1 or TRBD2 (6 bases each). The V gene's germline CDR1 is SEHNR and CDR2 FQNEAQ (reference sequence). The V gene lost 5 bases and the J gene lost 2 bases, with 8 bases spanning the gap. CDR3 size: 13 residues. In nucleotides, the CDR3 is TGTGCCAGCAGCGGGGGGCCCACAGATACGCAGTATTTT. This translates into CASSGGPTDTQYF.

This clonotype was seen at least ten times. The rearrangement uses TRBV4-1 and TRBJ1-1; D might be TRBD1 (5 bases). Per the germline V gene, CDR1 is MGHRA and CDR2 is YSYEKL. V was trimmed by 1 base and J by 4 bases, leaving 13 bases between them. This CDR3 has 15 residues. CDR3 region: CASSQVVSRGTEAFF. CDR3 nucleotide sequence: TGCGCCAGCAGCCAAGTCGTTTCAAGGGGCACTGAAGCTTTCTTT.

This sequence joins TRBV30 and TRBJ2-7; the D is unclear. V lost 2 bases, J lost 5 bases, and 13 bases lay in between. The germline CDR1 and CDR2 sequences are GTSNPN and SVGIG (reference sequence). The CDR3 extends over 13 amino acids. CDR3 region: CAWSSRSVDEQYF. CDR3 DNA sequence: TGTGCCTGGAGTTCTCGATCGGTCGACGAGCAGTACTTC. The variable domain in full, completed from reference TRBV30 and TRBJ2-7, reads SQTIHQWPATLVQPVGSPLSLECTVEGTSNPNLYWYRQAAGRGLQLLFYSVGIGQISSEVPQNLSASRPQDRQFILSSKKLLLSDSGFYLCAWSSRSVDEQYFGPGTRLTVT.

This clonotype was seen a handful of times. The gene calls are TRBV7-9 and TRBJ1-1, with a possible D match to TRBD1 (5 bases). V was shortened by 3 bases and J by 1 base, with 9 bases between the two germline ends. The germline CDR1 and CDR2 sequences are SEHNR and FQNEAQ (reference sequence). This CDR3 is 14 amino acids long. The CDR3 region has the DNA TGTGCCAGCAGCTTTGTTACAGGGAACACTGAAGCTTTCTTT. This encodes CASSFVTGNTEAFF. Drawing the rest from reference TRBV7-9 and TRBJ1-1, the complete variable domain is DTGVSQNPRHKITKRGQNVTFRCDPISEHNRLYWYRQTLGQGPEFLTYFQNEAQLEKSRLLSDRFSAERPKGSFSTLEIQRTEQGDSAMYLCASSFVTGNTEAFFGQGTRLTVV.

This clonotype appeared a few times. The CDR3 sequence: CASSPRPQRTSGVHQETQYF. For the CDR3, the DNA is TGTGCCAGCAGCCCTCGGCCCCAGCGAACTAGCGGGGTGCACCAAGAGACCCAGTACTTC. This chain connects TRBV3-2 to TRBJ2-5; TRBD2, the table's D call, was not compared with the DNA. TRBV3-2 is classified as a pseudogene. The CDR3 contains 20 residues.

V usage is TRBV11-2 and J usage is TRBJ1-2, with D uncertain. CDR1 is SGHAT, CDR2 FQNNGV, per germline. The CDR3 is 14 residues long. V shed 0 bases and J shed 4 bases, with 9 bases lying between them. CDR3 loop: CASSLDSSVYGYTF. The CDR3 nucleotides read TGTGCCAGCAGCTTAGATAGCTCGGTCTATGGCTACACCTTC.